This is a list of T cell receptor beta chains from one sample in a study of shared clonotypes between healthy human individuals. Assay: immunoSEQ multiplex PCR; the TCRdb copy retains only in-frame clones and omits some. The sample lists about 1.5 million clones; around 97% were seen once. The sample was naive CD4+ T cells sorted from blood. These TCRs come from a man aged 25 to 40 in good health. CDR3s include the opening cysteine and the closing phenylalanine or tryptophan. A D gene is named only where the DNA matches it firmly. Some rows mark clone size as missing; the rest say once, few, many or name a class of expanded clone.

TRBJ2-6 | TRBV4-1 | - | - | CASSPPSRQTGANVLTF | TGCGCCAGCAGCCCCCCCAGCAGACAGACTGGGGCCAACGTCCTGACTTTC
TRBJ1-2 | TRBV14 | - | - | CASSQEIRGGRGYTF | TGTGCCAGCAGCCAAGAGATCAGGGGCGGCAGAGGCTACACCTTC
TRBJ1-2 | TRBV5-1 | few | - | CASSLEGNYGYTF | TGCGCCAGCAGCTTGGAAGGGAACTATGGCTACACCTTC
TRBJ2-7 | TRBV28 | once | - | CASSLAGLEQYF | TGTGCCAGCAGTTTGGCGGGGCTCGAGCAGTACTTC
TRBJ2-1 | TRBV11-2 | - | TRBD1 | CASSGGQTYNEQFF | TGTGCCAGCAGCGGGGGACAGACCTACAATGAGCAGTTCTTC
TRBJ2-5 | TRBV5-4 | - | - | CASSLEVKKTQYF | TGTGCCAGCAGCTTGGAAGTTAAAAAGACCCAGTACTTC
TRBJ2-3 | TRBV7-9 | - | - | CAPFGSSAGRSTDTQYF | TGTGCCCCCTTTGGAAGTTCGGCCGGACGGAGCACAGATACGCAGTATTTT
TRBJ2-1 | TRBV6-6 | once | TRBD2 | CASSTRIAGVYEQFF | TGTGCCAGCAGTACCCGGATAGCGGGAGTCTATGAGCAGTTCTTC
TRBJ1-2 | TRBV5-1 | - | - | CASSLDWGNYGYTF | TGCGCCAGCAGCCTTGATTGGGGAAACTATGGCTACACCTTC
TRBJ2-1 | TRBV2 | - | - | CASSDQGEQFF | TGTGCCAGCAGTGATCAGGGTGAGCAGTTCTTC
TRBJ1-5 | TRBV7-2 | - | - | CASSSEVGLGNQPQHF | TGTGCCAGCAGCTCAGAGGTGGGGCTGGGCAATCAGCCCCAGCATTTT
TRBJ2-3 | TRBV7-2 | - | TRBD2 | CASSSRTGRADTQYF | TGTGCCAGCTCTTCACGGACGGGGAGGGCAGATACGCAGTATTTT
TRBJ2-2 | TRBV7-7 | once | - | CASSPRGAGRVGELFF | TGTGCCAGCAGCCCGAGGGGCGCGGGACGTGTCGGGGAGCTGTTTTTT
TRBJ2-5 | TRBV25-1 | - | - | CASSEPTGQETQYF | TGTGCCAGCAGTGAACCAACAGGTCAAGAGACCCAGTACTTC
TRBJ1-2 | TRBV6-5 | - | - | CASSYGPQGEHGYTF | TGTGCCAGCAGTTATGGCCCCCAAGGGGAGCATGGCTACACCTTC
TRBJ1-2 | TRBV4-1 | - | - | CASSPNVRSNYGYTF | TGCGCCAGCAGCCCTAATGTCCGCTCTAACTATGGCTACACCTTC
TRBJ2-1 | TRBV2 | - | - | CASSRQGGSNEQFF | TGTGCCAGCAGTCGACAGGGAGGGTCGAATGAGCAGTTCTTC
TRBJ2-7 | TRBV28 | - | - | CASSFVGLYEQYF | TGTGCCAGCAGTTTTGTGGGACTCTACGAGCAGTACTTC
TRBJ2-3 | TRBV14 | - | - | CASRGGVHTDTQYF | TGTGCCAGCAGAGGAGGGGTCCACACAGATACGCAGTATTTT
TRBJ1-5 | TRBV2 | once | - | CASSSGRTNQPQHF | TGTGCCAGCAGTTCGGGGCGTACGAATCAGCCCCAGCATTTT
TRBJ2-5 | TRBV15 | - | TRBD1 | CATSRGTGEGTQYF | TGTGCCACCAGCAGAGGGACAGGGGAGGGGACCCAGTACTTC
TRBJ2-7 | TRBV7-6 | - | TRBD1 | CASSYMTGDEQYF | TGTGCCAGCAGCTATATGACAGGGGACGAGCAGTACTTC
TRBJ2-1 | TRBV6-5 | - | - | CASSYSGSLSYNEQFF | TGTGCCAGCAGTTACTCGGGAAGCCTCTCCTACAATGAGCAGTTCTTC